Detailed here is one T cell receptor beta chain. The target of this receptor is not known. Nothing much larger sits one base from this clone, and base qualities are not available. CDR1 is given as LGHDT and CDR2 as YNNKEL, both from the germline V gene (reference sequence). The germline ends are 17 bases apart after V is trimmed by 4 bases and J by 4 bases. The CDR3, from cysteine to phenylalanine, totals 15 residues. The kept DNA is CDR3 alone, 45 bases in frame from the first base. TCRbeta CDR3 regions were amplified from genomic DNA by means of the immunoSEQ Assay, a bias-controlled multiplex PCR. The original pipeline was this. Within the assay, amplification of reference gene primers was used to estimate how many nucleated cells each sample contained. Sequence reads were collapsed and filtered to measure the absolute abundance of every unique TCRbeta CDR3 rearrangement. For each sample, productive Simpson clonality was calculated as the square root of Simpson's diversity index across productive rearrangements. Imported from immuneACCESS, the table was reduced by TCRdb to in-frame sequences with V and J called. These copies leave out some clones; in studies compared against another copy, an unresolved V gene accounts for under half, and the cause of the remainder is not known. That table is the source of V, J and clone size, and D and trimming were worked out from the DNA. Here the sample has 200,000 to 250,000 clones; 86% occur a single time. The ten largest clones add up to roughly 6.3% of the sample.

Collaborating institutions collected whole blood in K2EDTA tubes following their own protocols. For TCRbeta analysis, collaborators shipped samples as frozen whole blood, isolated PBMCs, or DNA extracted from either of those sample types. This sample stems from a study of blood T cell repertoires in COVID-19 (TCRdb year 2020). At the level of the whole study: Samples from collaborators originated in the United States, Italy and Spain and spanned both the acute and convalescent phases of COVID-19. The material from the prospective study consisted of cDNA or gDNA derived from T cells, B-cell-depleted T cells, or PBMCs. Deeply sampled blood TCRbeta repertoires from subjects exposed to, actively infected with, or recovered from COVID-19 were included in the dataset. A freely available public database, intended as a resource for researchers studying the immune response to SARS-CoV-2, is where the repertoires were released. The samples were drawn from the first 160 participants of the ongoing ImmuneRACE study and from more than 1,000 subjects provided by 6 global collaborators. Sample metadata almost always included a de-identified subject ID, COVID-19 status, age in years and sex. HLA class I and class II types, where available, came from metadata supplied by the sample provider rather than from assay-based typing.

The investigation overall reported the following: How much clinical and demographic metadata was included differed by source and by participant, and the metadata was provided uncurated.

Sequenced sample: peripheral blood. This chain joins TRBV3-1 (or the pseudogene TRBV3-2) to TRBJ2-7, with a tentative D gene TRBD1 over 6 matching bases. This sequence originates from a man aged 55 to 69 with acute or convalescent COVID-19. For the CDR3, the sequence is CASSPTGSPIYEQYF. The sequenced DNA is TGTGCCAGCAGCCCCACAGGGAGCCCGATTTACGAGCAGTACTTC.